This TCR beta chain was identified during a study of CD8+ T cells in alopecia areata (dated by TCRdb to 2017 to 2018). Some background on the complete study: The treated patients, all with moderate-to-severe alopecia areata, were enrolled in an open-label pilot trial of oral tofacitinib given at 5 to 10 mg twice daily. Tofacitinib was given for 6 to 18 months, followed by 6 months of follow-up off drug to assess delayed response and recurrence. Disease severity in treated patients was measured with the SALT score, which quantifies the percentage of affected scalp surface area. To study T cell clonal expansion in alopecia areata, the researchers applied high-throughput TCRbeta sequencing to both the C3H/HeJ mouse model and human patients. On the human side, TCRbeta sequencing was run on scalp tissue and on sorted CD4+ and CD8+ peripheral blood T cells from healthy controls and from alopecia areata patients with either patchy or totalis/universalis disease. Biopsies were taken from tofacitinib-treated patients at baseline and at 4 and 24 weeks of treatment, and a later scalp biopsy was taken in several of the tofacitinib-treated patients. Clonality in the scalp was compared among normal scalp (n=4), patchy alopecia areata scalp (n=8), and alopecia totalis/universalis scalp (n=8). The RNA source kit depended on sample type: the PAXgene miRNA kit for fixed scalp, the miRNeasy kit for PBMCs, and the RNeasy kit for mouse skin. Amplification of TCRbeta CDR3 regions was done by immunoSEQ multiplex PCR using 35 Vbeta forward primers and 13 Jbeta reverse primers. The full study reports these points: The treated cohort was small, with a single nonresponder, so links between baseline CD8+ expansion and response need larger studies. Scalp TCR repertoire analysis is complicated because resident alphabeta T cells in normal human skin are also sequenced, whereas mouse skin is dominated by gammadelta T cells. During tofacitinib treatment, many expanded lesional clones remained in scalp and blood, and this persistence may partly explain relapse after treatment is stopped. Compared with normal scalp, lesional scalp had higher clonality and more expanded CD8+ clones, particularly in alopecia totalis/universalis, a pattern that suggests antigenic drive. Shared TCR sequences between patients were less evident than in mice, which may be partly attributable to HLA diversity in the patient population. Scalp clonality and the number of expanded CD8+ clones among the top 100 scalp clones were significantly decreased by tofacitinib.

The CDR3 starts with the cysteine, ends with the phenylalanine, and has 14 residues. The DNA shown is the 42-base CDR3, in frame from base 1. Unmatched junction bases come to 5, with V trimmed by 4 bases and J by 5 bases. Based on the germline V gene (reference sequence), the CDR1 and CDR2 sequences are MNHNY and SVGAGI. The library was generated by the immunoSEQ multiplex PCR assay. To provide template for TCR sequencing, every sample had RNA extracted and reverse transcribed into cDNA. First-strand cDNA was synthesized using SuperScript III with a 2:1 mix of oligo-dT and random hexamers. A synthetic immune receptor repertoire was used to gauge amplification bias, and whatever bias remained was removed computationally. On the authors' methods: Raw reads were preprocessed for error removal, and CDR3 was defined according to IMGT conventions as running from the conserved cysteine to phenylalanine. Clonality was computed as 1 minus the Shannon entropy, with the entropy normalized by log2 of the number of productive unique TCRs. Whether each scalp clone was CD4 or CD8 was inferred by checking scalp TCRbeta sequences against the CD4 and CD8 repertoires from sorted blood. TCRdb limited this immuneACCESS table to in-frame rearrangements with V and J called. A share of clones is missing; checked studies link under half to unresolved V genes, and the rest is unexplained. From that table come the V and J calls and clone size; the DNA was used to work out D and trimming. This sample has a few hundred thousand clones in its table, and over 60% of those were observed once. About 1.2% of the sample is held by the ten biggest clonotypes.

The treatment or condition label here, explained by the study, means: oral pan-JAK inhibitor, 5-10 mg twice daily. Lesional scalp punch biopsies and peripheral blood were obtained from alopecia areata patients. PBMCs were isolated by density centrifugation and stained for CD3, CD4 and CD8, after which CD4+ and CD8+ T cells were sorted on a FACSAria. In the case of this clone: No antigen is known for it. No quality values exist for individual bases; no much larger clone is one base distant.

Rearrangement joined TRBV6-6 to TRBJ1-1, and TRBD1 aligns with 9 junction nucleotides. The input for sequencing was CD4+ T cells sorted from blood, taken at week 44, from a patient treated with tofacitinib. This sequence was found in a human donor with alopecia areata. The CDR3 region: CASSSGTGYTEAFF. In nucleotide form, the sequence is TGTGCCAGCAGTTCCGGGACAGGGTATACTGAAGCTTTCTTT.